The 11 T cell receptor beta chains below were found in one sample sequenced in a study of cytomegalovirus exposure and HLA in healthy donors. The PCR used 60 Vbeta and 13 Jbeta primers. Clones were sequenced by immunoSEQ multiplex PCR, and TCRdb holds only the in-frame ones, with some missing. The table has about 160,000 clones, approximately 80% seen once. Sequenced: PBMCs. The receptors originated from a young woman in good health and CMV-seropositive.

The rearrangement links TRBV7-8 to TRBJ1-6, with 8 bases aligning to TRBD1. Per the germline V gene, CDR1 is SGHVS and CDR2 is FQNEAQ. After removal of 5 bases from V and 6 bases from J, the junction contained 9 bases not matched to a gene. The CDR3 is 16 residues long. The CDR3 DNA is TGTGCCAGCAGCAGGACAGGGTTGGTCGGTAATTCACCCCTCCACTTT. Translated, it gives CASSRTGLVGNSPLHF.

This clone was detected once. The rearrangement joins TRBV2 to TRBJ1-1; unclear D gene. This CDR3 region has 14 residues. Trimming shortened V by 1 base and J by 2 bases, and 8 bases separated the two germline ends. Germline assignment: CDR1 SNHLY and CDR2 FYNNEI. The CDR3 DNA reads TGTGCCAGCAGTGAAGGAACCAGAAACACTGAAGCTTTCTTT. This sequence encodes CASSEGTRNTEAFF. Looking up the rest from reference TRBV2 and TRBJ1-1 gives the full variable domain: EPEVTQTPSHQVTQMGQEVILRCVPISNHLYFYWYRQILGQKVEFLVSFYNNEISEKSEIFDDQFSVERPDGSNFTLKIRSTKLEDSAMYFCASSEGTRNTEAFFGQGTRLTVV.

V gene TRBV25-1 combines with J gene TRBJ2-1; a weak D match, TRBD2 (6 bases). The CDR3 loop spans 13 amino acids. The V gene lost 4 bases and the J gene lost 4 bases, with 8 bases spanning the gap. The V gene's germline CDR1 is MGHDK and CDR2 SYGVNS. The CDR3 nucleotides read TGTGCCAGCAGTGCGGGACTGTACAATGAGCAGTTCTTC. This translates into CASSAGLYNEQFF.

The V gene is TRBV7-8, the J gene TRBJ1-4; perhaps TRBD1 as D (6 bases). Germline V gene sequence: CDR1 SGHVS, CDR2 FQNEAQ. This CDR3 spans 15 amino acids. V was pared by 5 bases and J by 8 bases, with 18 bases between. The CDR3 DNA reads as TGTGCCAGCAGCCGATTCCGGGACATGTACGAAAAACTGTTTTTT. It encodes CASSRFRDMYEKLFF.

The chain combines TRBV19 with TRBJ1-2, with a tentative D call TRBD1 (6 bases). Per germline, CDR1 LNHDA and CDR2 SQIVND (reference sequence). The germline V and J ends were trimmed by 3 bases and 3 bases, with 11 bases remaining between them. The CDR3 length is 14 residues. CDR3 nucleotides: TGTGCCAGTAGTATGGAGGACAGCTACTATGGCTACACCTTC. Translating gives CASSMEDSYYGYTF.

This sequence joins TRBV9 and TRBJ1-1; D may be TRBD1 (5 bases). V lost 0 bases to trimming and J lost 2 bases, with 23 bases between them. Germline V gives CDR1 SGDLS, CDR2 YYNGEE. The CDR3 is 19 amino acids. This CDR3 reads CASSVDPISRGGFNTEAFF. CDR3 nucleotide sequence: TGTGCCAGCAGCGTAGACCCTATATCACGGGGGGGGTTTAACACTGAAGCTTTCTTT.

The chain joins TRBV19 to TRBJ1-1; 8 bases are shared with TRBD1. The trim removed 3 bases at V and 3 bases at J, leaving 12 bases unmatched. Germline V lookup: CDR1 LNHDA, CDR2 SQIVND (reference sequence). CDR3 size: 17 residues. The DNA for the CDR3 is TGTGCCAGTAGTATCCCGGACAGGGAAACCTTCCACACTGAAGCTTTCTTT. Translating it yields CASSIPDRETFHTEAFF.

On this clone: At one of its ends the junction is not consistent with the germline gene, which may arise from a read error. The chain carries TRBV6-5 and TRBJ2-1; D may be TRBD1 (6 bases). The germline V gene encodes CDR1 MNHEY and CDR2 SVGAGI. This CDR3 has 13 amino acids. The CDR3 nucleotides are TGTGCCGGCAGTTACTGGAAGGGGGAGCGCAATTTCTTC. Its translation is CAGSYWKGERNFF.

The V gene is TRBV29-1, the J gene TRBJ1-1; D uncertain. The CDR3 runs to 11 residues. Trimming stripped 5 bases from V and 1 base from J, with 5 bases between. Germline V gene sequence: CDR1 SQVTM, CDR2 ANQGSEA. DNA for the CDR3: TGCAGCGTTCACAGGAACACTGAAGCTTTCTTT. Protein: CSVHRNTEAFF.

In DNA form, the CDR3 reads TGTGCCAGCAGCCCCGAAAGGGGGACCCCAACTAATGAAAAACTGTTTTTT. Translation: CASSPERGTPTNEKLFF. This chain uses TRBV5-4 with TRBJ1-4, with TRBD1 as a possible D gene (6 bases). The V gene's germline CDR1 is SGHNT and CDR2 YYREEE (reference sequence). The V gene lost 4 bases and the J gene lost 0 bases, with 16 bases spanning the gap. This CDR3 is built from 17 residues. The variable domain in full, completed from reference TRBV5-4 and TRBJ1-4, reads ETGVTQSPTHLIKTRGQQVTLRCSSQSGHNTVSWYQQALGQGPQFIFQYYREEENGRGNFPPRFSGLQFPNYSSELNVNALELDDSALYLCASSPERGTPTNEKLFFGSGTQLSVL.

V usage is TRBV7-9 and J usage is TRBJ2-3; a possible D gene is TRBD1 (6 bases). CDR1 and CDR2 (germline): SEHNR, FQNEAQ (reference sequence). Trimming took 5 bases from V and 2 from J, leaving 17 bases between them. This CDR3 has 16 residues. In DNA form, the CDR3 reads TGTGCCAGCAGCATCCTACAGGGATGGAACACAGATACGCAGTATTTT. Its translation is CASSILQGWNTDTQYF.